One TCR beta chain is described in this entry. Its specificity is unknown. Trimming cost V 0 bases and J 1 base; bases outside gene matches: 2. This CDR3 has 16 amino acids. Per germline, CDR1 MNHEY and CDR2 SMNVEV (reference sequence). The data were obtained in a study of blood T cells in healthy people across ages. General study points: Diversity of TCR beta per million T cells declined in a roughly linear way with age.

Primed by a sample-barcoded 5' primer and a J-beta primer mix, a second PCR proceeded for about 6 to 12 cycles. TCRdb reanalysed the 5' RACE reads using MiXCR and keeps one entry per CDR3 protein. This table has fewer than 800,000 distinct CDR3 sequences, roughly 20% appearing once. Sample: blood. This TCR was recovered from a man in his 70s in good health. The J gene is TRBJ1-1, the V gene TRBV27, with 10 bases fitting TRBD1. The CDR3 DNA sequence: TGTGCCAGCAGTTTATCGTGGGACAGGGGGAACACTGAAGCTTTCTTT. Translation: CASSLSWDRGNTEAFF.